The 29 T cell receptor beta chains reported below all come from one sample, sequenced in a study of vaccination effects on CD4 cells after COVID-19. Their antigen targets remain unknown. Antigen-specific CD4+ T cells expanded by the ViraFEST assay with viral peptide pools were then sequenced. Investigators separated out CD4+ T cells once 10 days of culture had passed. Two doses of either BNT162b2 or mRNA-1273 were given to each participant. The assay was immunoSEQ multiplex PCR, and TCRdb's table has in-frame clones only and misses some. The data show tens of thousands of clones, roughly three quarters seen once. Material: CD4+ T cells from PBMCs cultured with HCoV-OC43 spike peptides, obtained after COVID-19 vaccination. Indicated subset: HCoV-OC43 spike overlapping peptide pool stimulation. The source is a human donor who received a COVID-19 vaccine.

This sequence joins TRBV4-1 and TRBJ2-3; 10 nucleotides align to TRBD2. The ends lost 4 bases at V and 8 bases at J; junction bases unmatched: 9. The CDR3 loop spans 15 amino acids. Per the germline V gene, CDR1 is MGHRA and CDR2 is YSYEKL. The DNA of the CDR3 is TGCGCCAGCAGCCCATTTAGCGGGGGGCGCGGTACGCAGTATTTT. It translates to CASSPFSGGRGTQYF.

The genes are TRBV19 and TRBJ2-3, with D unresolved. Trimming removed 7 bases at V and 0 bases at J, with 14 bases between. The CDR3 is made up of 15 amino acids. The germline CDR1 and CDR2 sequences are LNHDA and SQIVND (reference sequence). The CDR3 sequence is CASTQVISSTDTQYF. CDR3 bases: TGTGCCAGTACCCAGGTTATCTCTAGCACAGATACGCAGTATTTT.

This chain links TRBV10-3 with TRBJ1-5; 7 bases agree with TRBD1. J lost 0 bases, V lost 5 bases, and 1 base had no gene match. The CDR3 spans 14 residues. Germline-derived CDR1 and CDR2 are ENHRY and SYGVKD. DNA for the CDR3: TGTGCCATCAGTCGGGACAGTAGCAATCAGCCCCAGCATTTT. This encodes CAISRDSSNQPQHF.

This chain's CDR3 is CASSSLLGTGDQPQHF. In nucleotides, the CDR3 is TGTGCCAGCAGTTCGCTCCTAGGGACAGGGGATCAGCCCCAGCATTTT. This chain joins TRBV28 and TRBJ1-5; 10 positions agree with TRBD1. V trimming: 4 bases; J trimming: 5 bases; junction bases outside the gene matches: 8. The CDR3 spans 16 residues. Germline CDR1 and CDR2: MDHEN and SYDVKM.

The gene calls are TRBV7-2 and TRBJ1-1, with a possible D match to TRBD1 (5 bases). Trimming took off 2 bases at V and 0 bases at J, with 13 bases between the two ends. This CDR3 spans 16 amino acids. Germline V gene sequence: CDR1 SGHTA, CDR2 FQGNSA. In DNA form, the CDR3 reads TGTGCCAGCAGCTTAAGAGGGGCCGCGGTGAACACTGAAGCTTTCTTT. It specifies CASSLRGAAVNTEAFF.

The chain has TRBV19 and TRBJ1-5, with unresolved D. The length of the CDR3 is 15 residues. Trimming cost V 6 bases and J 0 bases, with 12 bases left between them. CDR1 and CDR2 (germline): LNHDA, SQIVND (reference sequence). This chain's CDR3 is CASRTTAYSNQPQHF. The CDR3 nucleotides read TGTGCCAGTAGGACGACCGCTTATAGCAATCAGCCCCAGCATTTT.

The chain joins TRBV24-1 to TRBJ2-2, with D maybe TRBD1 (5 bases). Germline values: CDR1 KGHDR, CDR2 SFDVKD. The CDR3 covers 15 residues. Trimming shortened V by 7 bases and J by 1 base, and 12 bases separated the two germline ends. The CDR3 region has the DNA TGTGCCACCAGCTCGCAAAGGGGGAACACCGGGGAGCTGTTTTTT. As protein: CATSSQRGNTGELFF.

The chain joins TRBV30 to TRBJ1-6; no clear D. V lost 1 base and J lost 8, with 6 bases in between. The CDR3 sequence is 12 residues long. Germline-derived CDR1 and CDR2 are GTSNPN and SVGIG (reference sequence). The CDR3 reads CAWSDSYSPLHF. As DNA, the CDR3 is TGTGCCTGGAGTGACAGTTATTCACCCCTCCACTTT.

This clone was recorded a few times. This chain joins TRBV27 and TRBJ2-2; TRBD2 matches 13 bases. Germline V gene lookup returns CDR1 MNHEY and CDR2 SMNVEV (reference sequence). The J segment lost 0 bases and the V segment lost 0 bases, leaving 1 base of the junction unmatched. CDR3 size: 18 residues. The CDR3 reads CASSLSGLAGANTGELFF. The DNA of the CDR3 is TGTGCCAGCAGTTTATCTGGACTAGCGGGGGCGAACACCGGGGAGCTGTTTTTT.

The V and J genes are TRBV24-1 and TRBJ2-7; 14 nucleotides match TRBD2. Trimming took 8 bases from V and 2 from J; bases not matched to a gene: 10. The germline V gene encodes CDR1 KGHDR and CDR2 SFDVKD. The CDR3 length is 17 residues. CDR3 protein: CATKHSGTSGRPYEQYV. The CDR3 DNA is TGTGCCACCAAACATTCCGGGACTAGCGGGAGACCCTACGAGCAGTACGTC.

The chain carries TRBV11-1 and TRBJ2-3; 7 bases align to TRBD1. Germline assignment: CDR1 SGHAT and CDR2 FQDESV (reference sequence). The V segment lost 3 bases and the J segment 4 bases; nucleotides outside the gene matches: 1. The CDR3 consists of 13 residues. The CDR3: CASSFQGADTQYF. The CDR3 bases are TGTGCCAGCAGCTTCCAGGGGGCAGATACGCAGTATTTT.

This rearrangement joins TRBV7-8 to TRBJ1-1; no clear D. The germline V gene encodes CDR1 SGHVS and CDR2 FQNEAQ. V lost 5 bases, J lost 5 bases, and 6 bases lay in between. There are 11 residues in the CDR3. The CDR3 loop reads CASSLLTEAFF. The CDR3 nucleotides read TGTGCCAGCAGCCTCCTTACTGAAGCTTTCTTT.

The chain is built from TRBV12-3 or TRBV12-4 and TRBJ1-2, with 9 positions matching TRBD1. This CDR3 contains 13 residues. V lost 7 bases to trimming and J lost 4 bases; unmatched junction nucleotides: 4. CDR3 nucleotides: TGTGCCAGCACTCCGGGACAGGGCTATGGCTACACCTTC. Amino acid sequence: CASTPGQGYGYTF.

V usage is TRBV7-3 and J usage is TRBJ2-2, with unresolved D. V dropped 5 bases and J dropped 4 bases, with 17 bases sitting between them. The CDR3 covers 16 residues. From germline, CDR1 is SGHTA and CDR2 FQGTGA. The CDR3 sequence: CASSPYVDGGTGELFF. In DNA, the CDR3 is TGTGCCAGCAGCCCCTACGTGGACGGTGGCACCGGGGAGCTGTTTTTT.

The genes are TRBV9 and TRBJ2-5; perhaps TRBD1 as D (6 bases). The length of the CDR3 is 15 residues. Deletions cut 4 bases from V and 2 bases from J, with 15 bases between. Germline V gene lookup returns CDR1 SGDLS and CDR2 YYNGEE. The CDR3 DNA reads TGTGCCAGCAGCCGCACCCCGGACAGTCAAGAGACCCAGTACTTC. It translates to CASSRTPDSQETQYF. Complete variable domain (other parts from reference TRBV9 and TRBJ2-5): DSGVTQTPKHLITATGQRVTLRCSPRSGDLSVYWYQQSLDQGLQFLIQYYNGEERAKGNILERFSAQQFPDLHSELNLSSLELGDSALYFCASSRTPDSQETQYFGPGTRLLVL.

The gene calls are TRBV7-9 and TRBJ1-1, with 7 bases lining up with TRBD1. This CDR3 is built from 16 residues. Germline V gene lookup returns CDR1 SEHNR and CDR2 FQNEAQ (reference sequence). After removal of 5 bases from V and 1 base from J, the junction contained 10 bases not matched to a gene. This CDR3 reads CASSSETGSWNTEAFF. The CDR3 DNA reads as TGTGCCAGCAGCAGCGAGACAGGGTCCTGGAACACTGAAGCTTTCTTT. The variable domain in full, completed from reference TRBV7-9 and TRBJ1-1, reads DTGVSQNPRHKITKRGQNVTFRCDPISEHNRLYWYRQTLGQGPEFLTYFQNEAQLEKSRLLSDRFSAERPKGSFSTLEIQRTEQGDSAMYLCASSSETGSWNTEAFFGQGTRLTVV.

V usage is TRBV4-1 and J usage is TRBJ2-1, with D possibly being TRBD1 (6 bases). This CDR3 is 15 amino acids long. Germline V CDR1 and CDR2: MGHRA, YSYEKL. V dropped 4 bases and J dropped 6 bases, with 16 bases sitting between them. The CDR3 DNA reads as TGCGCCAGCAGCCCTGGACAGCTAAAAGGCAATGAGCAGTTCTTC. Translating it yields CASSPGQLKGNEQFF.

The CDR3 DNA follows: TGCAGCGTTAATAGACAGGGTCCTAATGAGCAGTTCTTC. This gives the protein CSVNRQGPNEQFF. The chain combines TRBV29-1 with TRBJ2-1, with TRBD1 matching 7 bases. V shed 5 bases and J 7 bases; nucleotides not matched to a gene: 8. The CDR3 totals 13 residues. The germline CDR1 and CDR2 sequences are SQVTM and ANQGSEA.

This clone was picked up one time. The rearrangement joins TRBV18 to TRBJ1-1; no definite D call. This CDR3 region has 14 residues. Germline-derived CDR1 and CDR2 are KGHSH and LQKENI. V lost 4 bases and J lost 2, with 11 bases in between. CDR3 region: CASSLSGVNTEAFF. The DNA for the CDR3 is TGTGCCAGCTCACTTTCTGGGGTTAACACTGAAGCTTTCTTT.

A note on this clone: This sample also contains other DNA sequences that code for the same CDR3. The DNA for the CDR3 is TGTGCCAGCAGCTTATCCAATGAGCAGTTCTTC. It encodes CASSLSNEQFF. This chain joins TRBV7-2 and TRBJ2-1, with D unresolved. CDR1 is SGHTA, CDR2 FQGNSA, per germline. With 2 bases removed from V and 6 bases from J, the gap between germline ends came to 2 bases. The CDR3 totals 11 residues. Using reference TRBV7-2 and TRBJ2-1 for the parts outside the CDR3, the full variable domain is GAGVSQSPSNKVTEKGKDVELRCDPISGHTALYWYRQSLGQGLEFLIYFQGNSAPDKSGLPSDRFSAERTGGSVSTLTIQRTQQEDSAVYLCASSLSNEQFFGPGTRLTVL.

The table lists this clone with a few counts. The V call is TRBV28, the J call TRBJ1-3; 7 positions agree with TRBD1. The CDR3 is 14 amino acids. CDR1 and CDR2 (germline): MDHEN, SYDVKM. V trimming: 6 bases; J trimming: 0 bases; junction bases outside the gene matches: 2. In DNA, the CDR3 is TGTGCCAGCAGATCAGGGGGCTCTGGAAACACCATATATTTT. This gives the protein CASRSGGSGNTIYF.

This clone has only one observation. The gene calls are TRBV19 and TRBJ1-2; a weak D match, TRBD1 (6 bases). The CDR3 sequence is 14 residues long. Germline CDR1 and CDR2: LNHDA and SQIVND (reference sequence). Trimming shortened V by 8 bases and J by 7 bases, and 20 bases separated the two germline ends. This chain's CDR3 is CASGQLLMVGGYTF. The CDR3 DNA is TGTGCCAGTGGACAGTTATTGATGGTAGGTGGCTACACCTTC.

The CDR3 is CASSIGQGLSDSNQPQHF. The CDR3 DNA is TGTGCCAGTAGTATAGGACAGGGGCTATCTGATAGCAATCAGCCCCAGCATTTT. The rearrangement uses TRBV19 and TRBJ1-5; 8 bases fit TRBD1. CDR1 and CDR2 (germline): LNHDA, SQIVND (reference sequence). After removal of 1 base from V and 0 bases from J, the junction contained 8 bases not matched to a gene. This CDR3 is 18 amino acids long.

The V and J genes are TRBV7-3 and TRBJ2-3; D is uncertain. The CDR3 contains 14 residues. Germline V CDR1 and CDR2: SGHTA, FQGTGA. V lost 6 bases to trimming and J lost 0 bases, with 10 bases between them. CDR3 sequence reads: CASRETVSTDTQYF. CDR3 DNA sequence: TGTGCCAGCAGGGAAACAGTTAGCACAGATACGCAGTATTTT.

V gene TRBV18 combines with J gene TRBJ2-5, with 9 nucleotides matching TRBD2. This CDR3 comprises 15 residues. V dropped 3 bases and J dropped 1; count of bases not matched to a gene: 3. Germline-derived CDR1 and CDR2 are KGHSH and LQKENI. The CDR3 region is CASSPPGLAQETQYF. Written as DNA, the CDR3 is TGTGCCAGCTCACCTCCGGGACTAGCCCAAGAGACCCAGTACTTC.

CDR3 amino acids: CASSRDRERGFF. CDR3 nucleotide sequence: TGTGCCAGCAGCCGTGACAGGGAGAGAGGATTCTTC. The rearrangement joins TRBV11-2 to TRBJ2-1, with 7 nucleotides matching TRBD1. Germline V gene sequence: CDR1 SGHAT, CDR2 FQNNGV. This CDR3 has 12 amino acids. V was pared by 5 bases and J by 16 bases, with 11 bases of the junction left unmatched.

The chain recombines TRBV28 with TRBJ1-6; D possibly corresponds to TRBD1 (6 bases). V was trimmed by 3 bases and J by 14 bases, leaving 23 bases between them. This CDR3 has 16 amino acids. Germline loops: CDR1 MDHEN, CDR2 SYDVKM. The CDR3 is CASSLLTGYFSRALHF. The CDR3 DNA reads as TGTGCCAGCAGTTTGCTAACAGGGTATTTCTCCCGAGCCCTCCACTTT.

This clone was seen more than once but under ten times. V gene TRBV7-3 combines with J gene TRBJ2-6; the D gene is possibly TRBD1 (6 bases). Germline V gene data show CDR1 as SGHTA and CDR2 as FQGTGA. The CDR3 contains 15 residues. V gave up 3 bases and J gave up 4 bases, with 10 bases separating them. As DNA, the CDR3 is TGTGCCAGCAGCTTCCAGGGGTCCGGGGCCAACGTCCTGACTTTC. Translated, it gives CASSFQGSGANVLTF.

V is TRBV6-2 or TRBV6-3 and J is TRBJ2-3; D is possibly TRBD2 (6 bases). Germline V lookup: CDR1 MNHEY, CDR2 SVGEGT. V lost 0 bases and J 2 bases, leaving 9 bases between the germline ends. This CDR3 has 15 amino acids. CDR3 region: CASSYSGLSTDTQYF. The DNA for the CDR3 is TGTGCCAGCAGTTACTCGGGACTTTCCACAGATACGCAGTATTTT.